The 23 T cell receptor beta chains below were found in one sample sequenced in a study of T cell repertoires in cytomegalovirus infection. TCRdb fed the reads into MiXCR, producing one record per CDR3 protein. The table records about 920,000 distinct CDR3 sequences, 25% to 40% of them present only once. For these TCRs, the target antigens are not known. The sample in question was cultured CD8+ T cells from PBMCs, obtained from culture after CMV antigen stimulation. Receptors were obtained from a human donor in good health (CMV status not recorded). Some clones in this sample may be carry-over from other donors' samples.

This clonotype appeared a few times. The CDR3 DNA reads as TGTGCCAGCATTCCAGGGGGAAGGAGGACAGATACGCAGTATTTT. Residues: CASIPGGRRTDTQYF. V usage is TRBV7-8 and J usage is TRBJ2-3, with 7 bases lining up with TRBD1. The germline CDR1 and CDR2 sequences are SGHVS and FQNEAQ. This CDR3 is built from 15 residues. J gave up 3 bases and V 7 bases, and 10 bases lay outside the gene matches.

V gene TRBV12-3 or TRBV12-4 combines with J gene TRBJ1-2; D is unresolved. The CDR3 length is 13 residues. Trimming pared 8 bases from V and 2 bases from J, leaving 12 bases between. The CDR3 sequence: CASLDKENYGYTF. As DNA, the CDR3 is TGTGCCAGCCTTGACAAGGAAAACTATGGCTACACCTTC.

This clonotype was seen a few times. The CDR3 coding sequence is TGTGCCAGCAGTTTAACCAGTTTGAACACTGAAGCTTTCTTT. It specifies CASSLTSLNTEAFF. The chain links TRBV12-3 or TRBV12-4 to TRBJ1-1, with D unclear. The CDR3 extends over 14 amino acids. V gave up 2 bases and J gave up 0 bases, with 7 bases separating them.

V and J are TRBV6-6 and TRBJ2-1; tentative D call: TRBD2 (6 bases). Germline lookup yields CDR1 MNHNY and CDR2 SVGAGI (reference sequence). CDR3 length: 13 amino acids. CDR3 sequence: CVGGPGRGNEQFF. CDR3 nucleotide sequence: TGTGTCGGGGGTCCTGGGAGAGGGAATGAGCAGTTCTTC.

This clonotype was observed a few times. The chain carries TRBV20-1 and TRBJ1-1; D not resolved. The germline V gene has CDR1 DFQATT and CDR2 SNEGSKA (reference sequence). The CDR3 sequence is 16 residues long. The V end was cut by 5 bases, the J end by 3 bases, with 22 bases between. This CDR3 is CSAPQLADIGDTEAFF. CDR3 DNA: TGCAGTGCTCCGCAACTCGCCGACATCGGGGACACTGAAGCTTTCTTT.

This clonotype was counted ten times or more. V usage is TRBV6-4 and J usage is TRBJ2-3, with TRBD2 matching over 8 bases. The CDR3 loop spans 15 amino acids. Germline V lookup: CDR1 MRHNA, CDR2 SNTAGT. V trimming: 0 bases; J trimming: 4 bases; junction bases outside the gene matches: 3. The CDR3, as DNA: TGTGCCAGCAGTGACTCCGGGGGGGCGGCAGATACGCAGTATTTT. This codes for CASSDSGGAADTQYF.

The CDR3 loop reads CASSQRQGAYNEQFF. In nucleotides, the CDR3 is TGCGCCAGCAGCCAGCGACAGGGGGCCTACAATGAGCAGTTCTTC. V and J are TRBV4-3 and TRBJ2-1; 9 bases line up with TRBD1. Germline values: CDR1 LGHNA, CDR2 YSLEER. This CDR3 comprises 15 residues. V lost 3 bases and J lost 2; bases outside the gene matches: 2.

This clonotype showed up just a few times. This chain connects TRBV23-1 to TRBJ2-5, with 7 positions matching TRBD2. TRBV23-1 carries the ORF label, with uncertain function. The CDR3 is 15 amino acids. V trimming: 3 bases; J trimming: 4 bases; junction bases outside the gene matches: 8. The CDR3, as DNA: TGCGCCAGCAGTCACCCCGGTGGGGGGGGAGAGACCCAGTACTTC. This codes for CASSHPGGGGETQYF.

This sequence joins TRBV6-4 and TRBJ2-3; tentatively, D is TRBD1 (5 bases). The germline V gene encodes CDR1 MRHNA and CDR2 SNTAGT. The CDR3 loop spans 16 amino acids. V was shortened by 8 bases and J by 2 bases, with 20 bases between the two germline ends. The CDR3 loop reads CASSEVAGWYTDTQYF. In nucleotides, the CDR3 is TGTGCCAGCTCCGAGGTAGCAGGGTGGTACACAGATACGCAGTATTTT.

Ten or more counts support this clonotype. J is TRBJ1-4 and V is TRBV5-1; 7 bases are a match to TRBD1. V was pared by 0 bases and J by 5 bases, with 4 bases of the junction left unmatched. Per the germline V gene, CDR1 is SGHRS and CDR2 is YFSETQ. The CDR3 runs to 15 residues. CDR3 in amino acids: CASSLEARGNEKLFF. CDR3 sequence (DNA): TGCGCCAGCAGCTTGGAGGCCAGGGGGAATGAAAAACTGTTTTTT.

V gene TRBV9 combines with J gene TRBJ2-1, with TRBD2 identical over 10 bases. CDR1 is SGDLS, CDR2 YYNGEE, per germline. The V gene end was trimmed by 0 bases and the J gene end by 0 bases; junction bases not matched to a gene: 12. The CDR3 extends over 20 amino acids. The CDR3 nucleotides read TGTGCCAGCAGCGTAGCTCGGCCTAGCGGGGGTAGGAGCTCCTACAATGAGCAGTTCTTC. It yields the protein CASSVARPSGGRSSYNEQFF.

This clonotype is a singleton in its sample. The chain carries TRBV19 and TRBJ2-1; 7 nucleotides agree with TRBD2. This CDR3 has 15 amino acids. The V and J ends lost 3 bases and 6 bases, in that order; junction bases with no gene match: 8. Germline CDR1 and CDR2: LNHDA and SQIVND (reference sequence). CDR3 loop: CASSIGGVGFNEQFF. CDR3 bases: TGTGCCAGTAGTATTGGGGGGGTTGGGTTCAATGAGCAGTTCTTC.

This chain connects TRBV4-1 to TRBJ1-2; D perhaps matches TRBD1 (5 bases). The CDR3 runs 16 residues. Per the germline V gene, CDR1 is MGHRA and CDR2 is YSYEKL. The V end lost 0 bases, the J end lost 1 base, and 12 bases lay between the germline ends. CDR3 residues: CASSQDAGMNNYGYTF. In DNA form, the CDR3 reads TGCGCCAGCAGCCAAGATGCAGGGATGAATAACTATGGCTACACCTTC.

The table lists this clonotype with many counts. CDR3 protein: CASGIAGEEDTQYF. CDR3 nucleotides: TGTGCCAGCGGAATAGCGGGGGAGGAAGATACGCAGTATTTT. This chain uses TRBV6-2 or TRBV6-3 with TRBJ2-3, with 9 nucleotides matching TRBD2. Germline lookup yields CDR1 MNHEY and CDR2 SVGEGT. CDR3 length: 14 amino acids. Germline trimming cut 8 bases from V and 5 bases from J; bases unmatched to any gene: 8.

V is TRBV7-6 and J is TRBJ1-1; D call uncertain. The V gene lost 5 bases and the J gene lost 10 bases, with 11 bases spanning the gap. There are 11 residues in the CDR3. The germline gives CDR1 SGHVS, CDR2 FNYEAQ. The CDR3 here is CASSNGPGAFF. The CDR3 DNA follows: TGTGCCAGCAGCAACGGCCCTGGAGCTTTCTTT.

The genes are TRBV6-8 and TRBJ1-4, with a weak D call TRBD1 (6 bases). The CDR3 totals 15 residues. Germline V CDR1 and CDR2: MNHGY, SAAAGT. Trimming took 4 bases from V and 7 from J, leaving 16 bases between them. The CDR3 here is CASSSPGAPFEKLFF. In nucleotides, the CDR3 is TGTGCCAGCAGTTCCCCGGGGGCCCCCTTTGAAAAACTGTTTTTT.

The chain carries TRBV7-9 and TRBJ1-2, with 7 bases aligning to TRBD1. The V and J ends lost 5 bases and 4 bases, in that order; junction bases with no gene match: 7. Germline V lookup: CDR1 SEHNR, CDR2 FQNEAQ (reference sequence). The CDR3 extends over 14 amino acids. The CDR3 bases are TGTGCCAGCAGCCCTACAGGGGCATCCTATGGCTACACCTTC. Translated: CASSPTGASYGYTF.

The chain carries TRBV10-2 and TRBJ2-1, with D hard to call. This CDR3 is built from 12 residues. The germline V gene has CDR1 WSHSY and CDR2 SAAADI. V shed 5 bases and J shed 13 bases, with 15 bases lying between them. DNA for the CDR3: TGCGCCAGCAGTTATACGACCCCGGATCAGTTCTTC. This codes for CASSYTTPDQFF.

This CDR3 is CASSVKEQFF. The CDR3 DNA follows: TGTGCCAGCAGTGTCAAAGAGCAGTTCTTC. This chain connects TRBV6-1 to TRBJ2-1; D call uncertain. Per the germline V gene, CDR1 is MNHNS and CDR2 is SASEGT. The CDR3 spans 10 residues. Trimming stripped 4 bases from V and 10 bases from J, with 5 bases between.

The chain couples TRBV2 to TRBJ2-1; D may correspond to TRBD1 or TRBD2 (6 bases each). Trimming shortened V by 8 bases and J by 4 bases, and 12 bases separated the two germline ends. CDR3 length: 13 amino acids. Per the germline V gene, CDR1 is SNHLY and CDR2 is FYNNEI. The CDR3 loop reads CASPRRGYNEQFF. The DNA of the CDR3 is TGTGCCAGCCCCCGGAGGGGGTACAATGAGCAGTTCTTC.

The chain employs TRBV5-8 and TRBJ1-1; D uncertain. Germline CDR1 SGHTS, CDR2 YDEGEE. The length of the CDR3 is 18 residues. V lost 0 bases, J lost 11 bases, and 29 bases lay in between. The CDR3 loop reads CASSLVVGRSGGPREAFF. In nucleotides, the CDR3 is TGTGCCAGCAGCTTGGTAGTAGGACGGAGCGGAGGACCGCGAGAGGCTTTCTTT.

In this sample, this clonotype turned up many times. The chain employs TRBV7-6 and TRBJ2-2; D is possibly TRBD2 (6 bases). The V gene's germline CDR1 is SGHVS and CDR2 FNYEAQ. The V end lost 0 bases, the J end lost 14 bases, and 10 bases lay between the germline ends. The CDR3 totals 12 residues. The CDR3 is CASSLAGEDLFF. The CDR3 bases are TGTGCCAGCAGCTTAGCTGGGGAGGATCTGTTTTTT.

This clonotype was detected a few times. The J gene is TRBJ2-3, the V gene TRBV24-1; D is unresolved. The ends were cut back, 4 bases at V and 12 bases at J, with 16 bases in the middle. Germline V gene data show CDR1 as KGHDR and CDR2 as SFDVKD. This CDR3 is built from 13 residues. CDR3 amino acids: CATSEPAHPEQYF. CDR3 bases: TGTGCCACCAGTGAACCGGCCCACCCAGAACAGTATTTT.